A selection of T cell receptor beta chains follows, all from one sample in a study of blood T cell repertoires in COVID-19. Using immunoSEQ multiplex PCR, the repertoire was profiled, and TCRdb retains in-frame clones only, with some absent. The sample has over 30,000 clones; 70% to 90% are singletons. The sample consisted of peripheral blood. The receptors stem from a woman in her seventies with active COVID-19. The CDR3 runs from the conserved cysteine through the conserved F or W. Each record gives: clone size, V gene, D gene, J gene, CDR3 length, CDR3 protein, CDR3 DNA. The D gene is left open where the match is weak. Size values are once, few and many counts, or a class for expanded clones, and some rows have none.

abundance: .
v_gene: TRBV2
d_gene: TRBD2
j_gene: TRBJ2-3
len: 13
CDR3aa: CASIGQGGDTQYF
CDR3nt: TGTGCCAGCATCGGGCAGGGAGGGGATACGCAGTATTTT

abundance: .
v_gene: TRBV18
d_gene: TRBD2
j_gene: TRBJ2-1
len: 17
CDR3aa: CASSQRTSGDSYNEQFF
CDR3nt: TGTGCCAGCTCGCAACGGACTAGCGGGGACTCCTACAATGAGCAGTTCTTC

abundance: .
v_gene: TRBV4-1
d_gene: .
j_gene: TRBJ1-1
len: 13
CDR3aa: CASSQDEGTRAFF
CDR3nt: TGCGCCAGCAGCCAAGACGAGGGCACCAGAGCTTTCTTT

abundance: .
v_gene: TRBV30
d_gene: .
j_gene: TRBJ1-2
len: 14
CDR3aa: CAWSFIGRGGGYTF
CDR3nt: TGTGCCTGGAGTTTTATCGGCAGGGGTGGAGGCTACACCTTC

abundance: .
v_gene: TRBV5-1
d_gene: TRBD1
j_gene: TRBJ1-5
len: 14
CDR3aa: CASSSTGIDQPQHF
CDR3nt: TGCGCCAGCAGCTCGACAGGGATTGATCAGCCCCAGCATTTT

abundance: .
v_gene: TRBV5-6
d_gene: .
j_gene: TRBJ1-6
len: 14
CDR3aa: CASSRTGFDSPLHF
CDR3nt: TGTGCCAGCAGCCGCACGGGGTTCGATTCACCCCTCCACTTT

abundance: .
v_gene: TRBV6-2/TRBV6-3
d_gene: .
j_gene: TRBJ1-2
len: 19
CDR3aa: CASSYSVADYRGQMGGYTF
CDR3nt: TGTGCCAGCAGTTACTCAGTAGCAGACTACCGTGGCCAAATGGGAGGCTACACCTTC

abundance: .
v_gene: TRBV4-3
d_gene: TRBD1
j_gene: TRBJ2-7
len: 15
CDR3aa: CASSQDWSGGYEQYF
CDR3nt: TGCGCCAGCAGCCAAGATTGGTCAGGGGGCTACGAGCAGTACTTC

abundance: .
v_gene: TRBV19
d_gene: TRBD2
j_gene: TRBJ2-1
len: 15
CDR3aa: CASSPRLLAGGLQFF
CDR3nt: TGTGCCAGTAGTCCCCGGTTACTAGCGGGGGGCCTGCAGTTCTTC

abundance: .
v_gene: TRBV7-9
d_gene: TRBD1
j_gene: TRBJ1-1
len: 15
CDR3aa: CASSLENRGKSEAFF
CDR3nt: TGTGCCAGCAGCTTAGAAAACAGGGGAAAGTCTGAAGCTTTCTTT

abundance: .
v_gene: TRBV24-1
d_gene: .
j_gene: TRBJ2-7
len: 18
CDR3aa: CALSARTDSTFCDYEQYF
CDR3nt: TGTGCCCTCTCGGCAAGGACCGACAGTACCTTTTGCGACTACGAGCAGTACTTC

abundance: .
v_gene: TRBV4-1
d_gene: .
j_gene: TRBJ1-2
len: 17
CDR3aa: CASSVGAWGGLNYGYTF
CDR3nt: TGCGCCAGCAGCGTCGGGGCCTGGGGGGGGCTTAACTATGGCTACACCTTC

abundance: .
v_gene: TRBV7-3
d_gene: .
j_gene: TRBJ1-2
len: 17
CDR3aa: CASSLTAGTQGNYGYTF
CDR3nt: TGTGCCAGCAGCTTAACTGCAGGGACCCAGGGGAACTATGGCTACACCTTC

abundance: .
v_gene: TRBV5-1
d_gene: .
j_gene: TRBJ1-1
len: 14
CDR3aa: CASSWDTLNTEAFF
CDR3nt: TGCGCCAGCAGCTGGGACACCCTGAACACTGAAGCTTTCTTT

abundance: .
v_gene: TRBV19
d_gene: TRBD1
j_gene: TRBJ1-3
len: 13
CDR3aa: CASGQGTGNTIYF
CDR3nt: TGTGCCAGTGGACAGGGTACTGGAAACACCATATATTTT

abundance: .
v_gene: TRBV10-3
d_gene: .
j_gene: TRBJ1-1
len: 16
CDR3aa: CAISDPSRPGNTEAFF
CDR3nt: TGTGCCATCAGTGACCCCTCGAGGCCCGGGAACACTGAAGCTTTCTTT

abundance: few
v_gene: TRBV19
d_gene: TRBD2
j_gene: TRBJ2-7
len: 13
CDR3aa: CASSPRRGSEQYF
CDR3nt: TGTGCCAGTAGCCCTCGGCGGGGGAGTGAGCAGTACTTC

abundance: .
v_gene: TRBV28
d_gene: .
j_gene: TRBJ2-6
len: 14
CDR3aa: CASRTASGANVLTF
CDR3nt: TGTGCCAGCAGGACAGCCTCTGGGGCCAACGTCCTGACTTTC

abundance: .
v_gene: TRBV19
d_gene: TRBD1
j_gene: TRBJ1-1
len: 13
CDR3aa: CASKPTGLTEAFF
CDR3nt: TGTGCCAGTAAACCGACAGGGTTAACTGAAGCTTTCTTT

abundance: few
v_gene: TRBV13
d_gene: .
j_gene: TRBJ2-2
len: 16
CDR3aa: CASSPAPGAFTGELFF
CDR3nt: TGTGCCAGCAGCCCTGCTCCAGGGGCGTTTACCGGGGAGCTGTTTTTT

abundance: .
v_gene: TRBV5-4
d_gene: .
j_gene: TRBJ1-2
len: 12
CDR3aa: CASSLNSYGYTF
CDR3nt: TGTGCCAGCAGCTTGAACAGCTATGGCTACACCTTC

abundance: .
v_gene: TRBV4-1
d_gene: TRBD2
j_gene: TRBJ2-3
len: 15
CDR3aa: CASTNLGGGADTQYF
CDR3nt: TGCGCCAGCACCAACCTAGGCGGGGGAGCAGATACGCAGTATTTT

abundance: .
v_gene: TRBV7-9
d_gene: .
j_gene: TRBJ1-1
len: 14
CDR3aa: CASSPGDLNTEAFF
CDR3nt: TGTGCCAGCAGCCCGGGTGACCTGAACACTGAAGCTTTCTTT

abundance: .
v_gene: TRBV18
d_gene: TRBD1
j_gene: TRBJ1-2
len: 11
CDR3aa: CATTGVYGYTF
CDR3nt: TGTGCCACCACAGGGGTCTATGGCTACACCTTC

abundance: once
v_gene: TRBV11-2
d_gene: .
j_gene: TRBJ2-7
len: 14
CDR3aa: CASSLGEESYEQYF
CDR3nt: TGTGCCAGCAGCTTAGGTGAGGAGTCCTACGAGCAGTACTTC

abundance: .
v_gene: TRBV11-3
d_gene: TRBD1
j_gene: TRBJ2-3
len: 15
CDR3aa: CASSPRQGAADTQYF
CDR3nt: TGTGCCAGCAGCCCCCGACAGGGGGCCGCAGATACGCAGTATTTT

abundance: once
v_gene: TRBV11-2
d_gene: .
j_gene: TRBJ2-5
len: 12
CDR3aa: CASSPSTETQYF
CDR3nt: TGTGCCAGCAGCCCTAGCACGGAGACCCAGTACTTC

abundance: once
v_gene: TRBV7-9
d_gene: TRBD1
j_gene: TRBJ1-2
len: 16
CDR3aa: CASSPNTGTGSYGYTF
CDR3nt: TGTGCCAGCAGCCCTAATACCGGGACAGGGTCCTATGGCTACACCTTC

abundance: .
v_gene: TRBV2
d_gene: .
j_gene: TRBJ2-7
len: 13
CDR3aa: CASNHPVSYEQYF
CDR3nt: TGTGCCAGCAATCATCCGGTCTCCTACGAGCAGTACTTC

abundance: .
v_gene: TRBV12-3/TRBV12-4
d_gene: .
j_gene: TRBJ2-3
len: 13
CDR3aa: CASSLSGFYTQYF
CDR3nt: TGTGCCAGCAGTTTATCAGGGTTTTATACGCAGTATTTT

abundance: few
v_gene: TRBV30
d_gene: TRBD1
j_gene: TRBJ1-5
len: 14
CDR3aa: CAWSSGQGDQPQHF
CDR3nt: TGTGCCTGGAGTTCCGGACAGGGCGATCAGCCCCAGCATTTT

abundance: .
v_gene: TRBV7-2
d_gene: .
j_gene: TRBJ1-3
len: 16
CDR3aa: CASSLWGQGAGNTIYF
CDR3nt: TGTGCCAGCAGCTTATGGGGGCAAGGGGCCGGAAACACCATATATTTT

abundance: .
v_gene: TRBV27
d_gene: .
j_gene: TRBJ1-6
len: 18
CDR3aa: CASSPPRGARSYNSPLHF
CDR3nt: TGTGCCAGCAGCCCGCCCCGGGGGGCGCGTTCCTATAATTCACCCCTCCACTTT

abundance: .
v_gene: TRBV6-5
d_gene: .
j_gene: TRBJ1-6
len: 13
CDR3aa: CASKAGPNVPLHF
CDR3nt: TGTGCCAGCAAGGCAGGGCCAAACGTACCCCTCCACTTT

abundance: .
v_gene: TRBV7-9
d_gene: TRBD2
j_gene: TRBJ2-1
len: 14
CDR3aa: CASSPGGQIHEQFF
CDR3nt: TGTGCCAGCAGTCCGGGGGGGCAGATCCATGAGCAGTTCTTC

abundance: .
v_gene: TRBV5-4
d_gene: .
j_gene: TRBJ2-3
len: 16
CDR3aa: CASSYFVAGSTDTQYF
CDR3nt: TGTGCCAGCAGCTACTTCGTGGCGGGTAGCACAGATACGCAGTATTTT

abundance: .
v_gene: TRBV4-1
d_gene: .
j_gene: TRBJ2-7
len: 13
CDR3aa: CASSQDTYYEQYF
CDR3nt: TGCGCCAGCAGCCAAGACACTTACTACGAGCAGTACTTC

abundance: .
v_gene: TRBV3-1/TRBV3-2
d_gene: TRBD2
j_gene: TRBJ2-1
len: 16
CDR3aa: CASSRDLALAGGEQFF
CDR3nt: TGTGCCAGCAGCCGGGACCTCGCCCTAGCGGGGGGTGAGCAGTTCTTC

abundance: few
v_gene: TRBV18
d_gene: TRBD1
j_gene: TRBJ1-6
len: 14
CDR3aa: CASSPTGLNSPLHF
CDR3nt: TGTGCCAGCTCACCGACAGGGCTGAATTCACCCCTCCACTTT

abundance: .
v_gene: TRBV19
d_gene: .
j_gene: TRBJ2-3
len: 13
CDR3aa: CASRDSSTDTQYF
CDR3nt: TGTGCCAGTAGGGACAGCAGCACAGATACGCAGTATTTT